A single sample is the source of the 14 T cell receptor beta chains below, sequenced in a study of blood T cell repertoires in COVID-19. Generated by immunoSEQ multiplex PCR, the TCRdb table keeps only in-frame clones and is missing some. The data hold some 270,000 clones, with about 89% observed a single time. Sample: peripheral blood. The source of these receptors is a man aged 50 to 59 with acute or convalescent COVID-19.

V usage is TRBV2 and J usage is TRBJ1-5; D gene unclear. The V gene's germline CDR1 is SNHLY and CDR2 FYNNEI. V was clipped by 2 bases and J by 3 bases, with 11 bases between them. There are 15 residues in the CDR3. CDR3 DNA sequence: TGTGCCAGCAGTGAAATCCCCCCCCACAATCAGCCCCAGCATTTT. This translates into CASSEIPPHNQPQHF.

The chain uses TRBV4-1 and TRBJ1-3; D not resolved. Germline lookup yields CDR1 MGHRA and CDR2 YSYEKL. This CDR3 is built from 15 residues. The ends were cut back, 3 bases at V and 0 bases at J, with 9 bases in the middle. The CDR3 here is CASSQGRASGNTIYF. CDR3 in DNA: TGCGCCAGCAGCCAGGGGAGGGCCTCTGGAAACACCATATATTTT.

V gene TRBV28 combines with J gene TRBJ1-5; possibly TRBD1 for D (5 bases). This CDR3 has 15 residues. Germline V gives CDR1 MDHEN, CDR2 SYDVKM. The V gene lost 3 bases and the J gene lost 1 base, with 10 bases spanning the gap. The DNA for the CDR3 is TGTGCCAGCAGTTTGGGGGGTTGGAGCAATCAGCCCCAGCATTTT. As protein: CASSLGGWSNQPQHF.

The rearrangement links TRBV9 to TRBJ1-5, with 9 bases aligning to TRBD1. Germline V lookup: CDR1 SGDLS, CDR2 YYNGEE. Trimming cost V 3 bases and J 7 bases; bases outside gene matches: 8. This CDR3 has 15 residues. CDR3 loop: CASSGGQGAGQPQHF. As DNA, the CDR3 is TGTGCCAGCAGCGGGGGACAGGGCGCAGGGCAGCCCCAGCATTTT. Full variable domain (remainder filled in from reference TRBV9 and TRBJ1-5): DSGVTQTPKHLITATGQRVTLRCSPRSGDLSVYWYQQSLDQGLQFLIQYYNGEERAKGNILERFSAQQFPDLHSELNLSSLELGDSALYFCASSGGQGAGQPQHFGDGTRLSIL.

Notes on this clone: Other DNA variants within this sample encode the same CDR3. The rearrangement uses TRBV5-1 and TRBJ2-3, with 15 bases identical to TRBD2. Germline V gene lookup returns CDR1 SGHRS and CDR2 YFSETQ. J lost 6 bases, V lost 4 bases, and 6 bases had no gene match. The CDR3 sequence is 16 residues long. This CDR3 is CASSPGTSGGTDTQYF. CDR3 bases: TGCGCCAGCAGCCCTGGGACTAGCGGGGGGACCGATACGCAGTATTTT.

The genes are TRBV15 and TRBJ2-7; 10 bases are shared with TRBD1. Germline CDR1 reads LNHNV; CDR2 reads YYDKDF (reference sequence). The trim removed 6 bases at V and 2 bases at J, leaving 4 bases unmatched. This CDR3 has 14 amino acids. The CDR3 DNA sequence: TGTGCCACCAGAGGGACAGGGGCCGCCTACGAGCAGTACTTC. Translated: CATRGTGAAYEQYF.

V gene TRBV19 combines with J gene TRBJ2-3; unclear D gene. Germline V gives CDR1 LNHDA, CDR2 SQIVND (reference sequence). V lost 3 bases and J lost 0, with 25 bases in between. There are 20 residues in the CDR3. This CDR3 reads CASSIRHWLFEETSTDTQYF. In nucleotides, the CDR3 is TGTGCCAGTAGTATCCGGCATTGGCTATTCGAGGAGACTAGCACAGATACGCAGTATTTT.

This chain joins TRBV18 and TRBJ1-6; TRBD1 matches at 7 bases. With 4 bases clipped from V and 9 bases from J, the junction kept 3 bases outside the gene matches. The CDR3 covers 13 residues. Germline-derived CDR1 and CDR2 are KGHSH and LQKENI. CDR3 sequence (DNA): TGTGCCAGCTCACAAGGGGGCAGTTCACCCCTCCACTTT. Translation gives CASSQGGSSPLHF.

V is TRBV6-5 and J is TRBJ1-5; the D gene is possibly TRBD1 (5 bases). CDR3 length: 14 amino acids. V was shortened by 0 bases and J by 4 bases, with 7 bases between the two germline ends. The germline V gene has CDR1 MNHEY and CDR2 SVGAGI. CDR3 sequence: CASSYSGQNQPQHF. CDR3 coding DNA: TGTGCCAGCAGTTACTCAGGACAAAATCAGCCCCAGCATTTT.

V is TRBV5-5 and J is TRBJ1-5; the D is unclear. From germline, CDR1 is SGHKS and CDR2 YYEKEE (reference sequence). V shed 3 bases and J shed 3 bases, with 13 bases lying between them. The CDR3 consists of 15 residues. CDR3 in DNA: TGTGCCAGCAGCTCGACCCGAGGATACAATCAGCCCCAGCATTTT. Its translation: CASSSTRGYNQPQHF.

The V gene is TRBV9, the J gene TRBJ2-2, with D possibly matching TRBD2 (5 bases). Trimming pared 0 bases from V and 0 bases from J, leaving 6 bases between. CDR1 and CDR2 from the germline V gene are SGDLS and YYNGEE. CDR3 length: 15 residues. Here the CDR3 DNA reads TGTGCCAGCAGCGTAGTAGCGTCGAACACCGGGGAGCTGTTTTTT. This gives the protein CASSVVASNTGELFF.

For the CDR3, the DNA is TGTGCCAGCAGCAAGGGACAGGGGATGAACACTGAAGCTTTCTTT. Its translation is CASSKGQGMNTEAFF. The chain is built from TRBV6-5 and TRBJ1-1, with 10 bases aligning to TRBD1. Trimming removed 6 bases from V and 0 bases from J; junction bases left unmatched: 4. Germline V gene sequence: CDR1 MNHEY, CDR2 SVGAGI. CDR3 size: 15 residues.

The chain links TRBV9 to TRBJ2-2; D gene unclear. V dropped 3 bases and J dropped 3 bases, with 9 bases sitting between them. CDR1 and CDR2 from the germline V gene are SGDLS and YYNGEE. The CDR3 is 14 amino acids. The CDR3 sequence: CASSALSDTGELFF. DNA for the CDR3: TGTGCCAGCAGCGCCCTATCCGACACCGGGGAGCTGTTTTTT.

This chain uses TRBV5-1 with TRBJ1-1, with 7 bases aligning to TRBD1. The CDR3 extends over 13 amino acids. The junction had 3 bases not matched to a gene; V was cut back by 0 bases and J by 7 bases. CDR1 and CDR2 (germline): SGHRS, YFSETQ. CDR3 bases: TGCGCCAGCAGCTTGGACACAGGGGTTGAAGCTTTCTTT. Residues: CASSLDTGVEAFF. The entire variable domain, with the rest obtained from reference TRBV5-1 and TRBJ1-1, is as follows: KAGVTQTPRYLIKTRGQQVTLSCSPISGHRSVSWYQQTPGQGLQFLFEYFSETQRNKGNFPGRFSGRQFSNSRSEMNVSTLELGDSALYLCASSLDTGVEAFFGQGTRLTVV.